Listed here are 24 T cell receptor beta chains from one sample, sequenced in a study of cytomegalovirus exposure and HLA in healthy donors. The assay was immunoSEQ multiplex PCR, and TCRdb's table has in-frame clones only and misses some. The sample lists almost 200,000 clones, about three quarters occurring once. Sequenced: PBMCs. The source is a woman in her twenties or thirties in good health and CMV-seronegative.

The chain carries TRBV10-3 and TRBJ1-3; 12 bases are a match to TRBD1. CDR3 length equals 15 residues. Germline V gene sequence: CDR1 ENHRY, CDR2 SYGVKD. Trimming at V came to 3 bases and at J to 4 bases, leaving 1 base not matched to a gene. The CDR3 reads CAISDGTGGGNTIYF. CDR3 DNA: TGTGCCATCAGTGATGGGACAGGGGGCGGAAACACCATATATTTT.

The CDR3: CASIVGGARTEAFF. The CDR3 DNA sequence: TGTGCCAGCATCGTGGGGGGGGCGAGAACTGAAGCTTTCTTT. The chain joins TRBV6-1 to TRBJ1-1; D perhaps matches TRBD1 (6 bases). The CDR3 consists of 14 residues. CDR1 and CDR2 (germline): MNHNS, SASEGT. V was pared by 7 bases and J by 5 bases, with 17 bases between.

This chain connects TRBV30 to TRBJ1-1, with TRBD1 as a possible D gene (5 bases). This CDR3 has 12 amino acids. V shed 4 bases and J shed 7 bases, with 13 bases lying between them. Germline V lookup: CDR1 GTSNPN, CDR2 SVGIG (reference sequence). The CDR3 spells CAWTMGGYEAFF. CDR3 nucleotide sequence: TGTGCCTGGACCATGGGGGGGTATGAAGCTTTCTTT.

This clone has a handful of counts. The CDR3 loop is CASSPETGYLTEAFF. Written as DNA, the CDR3 is TGTGCCAGCTCACCAGAGACAGGTTACTTGACTGAAGCTTTCTTT. V and J are TRBV18 and TRBJ1-1, with TRBD1 as a possible D gene (6 bases). V was trimmed by 2 bases and J by 5 bases, leaving 15 bases between them. This CDR3 region has 15 residues. The germline V gene has CDR1 KGHSH and CDR2 LQKENI.

The chain uses TRBV2 and TRBJ1-4; possibly TRBD1 for D (5 bases). The CDR3 consists of 14 residues. Trimming removed 7 bases at V and 8 bases at J, with 17 bases between. Per the germline V gene, CDR1 is SNHLY and CDR2 is FYNNEI. CDR3 in amino acids: CASTQRGRGEKLFF. Written as DNA, the CDR3 is TGTGCCAGCACCCAGCGGGGGAGAGGCGAAAAACTGTTTTTT.

This clone was counted a single time. This chain connects TRBV7-9 to TRBJ2-7; 7 positions agree with TRBD2. V shed 4 bases and J 0 bases; nucleotides not matched to a gene: 12. The germline CDR1 and CDR2 sequences are SEHNR and FQNEAQ (reference sequence). The CDR3 totals 17 residues. The DNA for the CDR3 is TGTGCCAGCAGCTCCCCGGATCTAGCGGCTGTCTCCTACGAGCAGTACTTC. This sequence encodes CASSSPDLAAVSYEQYF.

J is TRBJ2-2 and V is TRBV5-5; TRBD1 is a possible D gene (6 bases). Germline loops: CDR1 SGHKS, CDR2 YYEKEE (reference sequence). The CDR3 is 17 residues long. Trimming removed 3 bases at V and 6 bases at J, with 21 bases between. In DNA form, the CDR3 reads TGTGCCAGCAGCTACTCTCGGTCAGGGGTGGGGCCCGGGGAGCTGTTTTTT. Translation gives CASSYSRSGVGPGELFF.

The V gene is TRBV10-1, the J gene TRBJ2-2; the D gene is possibly TRBD1 (6 bases). V was cut by 4 bases and J by 0 bases, with 12 bases left in between. The germline gives CDR1 WNHNN, CDR2 SYGVQD (reference sequence). The CDR3 loop spans 16 amino acids. CDR3 DNA sequence: TGCGCCAGCAGTGCCCGGGACACCTCGAACACCGGGGAGCTGTTTTTT. Protein sequence: CASSARDTSNTGELFF.

The chain combines TRBV6-6 with TRBJ2-5, with a tentative D call TRBD2 (5 bases). The V end was cut by 6 bases, the J end by 0 bases, with 17 bases between. Germline V gives CDR1 MNHNY, CDR2 SVGAGI (reference sequence). The CDR3 has 16 amino acids. In nucleotides, the CDR3 is TGTGCCAGCAGGCCTGGGAGAGGGCGGTACCAAGAGACCCAGTACTTC. Protein sequence: CASRPGRGRYQETQYF.

This clone was recorded once. This chain links TRBV9 with TRBJ1-4, with D tentatively TRBD1 (5 bases). Germline CDR1 reads SGDLS; CDR2 reads YYNGEE. This CDR3 is 14 amino acids long. V gave up 0 bases and J gave up 4 bases, with 7 bases separating them. The CDR3 loop reads CASSVAGHNEKLFF. Written as DNA, the CDR3 is TGTGCCAGCAGCGTAGCCGGACATAATGAAAAACTGTTTTTT.

Notes on this clone: This sample includes further DNA sequences coding for the same CDR3. The genes are TRBV27 and TRBJ2-5; 9 bases line up with TRBD1. The CDR3 contains 15 residues. Germline V gene sequence: CDR1 MNHEY, CDR2 SMNVEV (reference sequence). J lost 1 base, V lost 6 bases, and 6 bases had no gene match. The CDR3 reads CASRPDRGVQETQYF. The CDR3 bases are TGTGCCAGCAGGCCGGACAGGGGTGTCCAAGAGACCCAGTACTTC.

This clone was counted only a few times. The J gene is TRBJ1-2, the V gene TRBV5-4; 7 bases fit TRBD1. The ends lost 2 bases at V and 7 bases at J; junction bases unmatched: 8. Per germline, CDR1 SGHNT and CDR2 YYREEE (reference sequence). The CDR3 is 14 amino acids. The DNA for the CDR3 is TGTGCCAGCAGCTTACAGGGGACGAGGGGTGGCTACACCTTC. Its protein is CASSLQGTRGGYTF. The whole variable domain, filled in from reference TRBV5-4 and TRBJ1-2, reads ETGVTQSPTHLIKTRGQQVTLRCSSQSGHNTVSWYQQALGQGPQFIFQYYREEENGRGNFPPRFSGLQFPNYSSELNVNALELDDSALYLCASSLQGTRGGYTFGSGTRLTVV.

This clone was observed a handful of times. This chain joins TRBV6-1 and TRBJ2-3; 10 bases are a match to TRBD1. This CDR3 contains 15 residues. CDR1 is MNHNS, CDR2 SASEGT, per germline. Unmatched junction bases numbered 10, after V lost 10 bases and J lost 3 bases. The CDR3 protein is CAIRGGTGVTDTQYF. In DNA, the CDR3 is TGTGCCATTAGGGGGGGGACAGGGGTTACAGATACGCAGTATTTT.

This chain joins TRBV29-1 and TRBJ1-6; 8 bases fit TRBD1. In germline, CDR1 is SQVTM, CDR2 ANQGSEA. The ends lost 6 bases at V and 9 bases at J; junction bases unmatched: 7. The length of the CDR3 is 13 residues. CDR3 region: CSVLQGEASPLHF. CDR3 coding DNA: TGCAGCGTGTTACAGGGGGAGGCTTCACCCCTCCACTTT.

This chain links TRBV7-2 with TRBJ1-4; a weak D match, TRBD1 (5 bases). This CDR3 has 14 residues. CDR1 is SGHTA, CDR2 FQGNSA, per germline. V was cut by 3 bases and J by 6 bases, with 11 bases left in between. In nucleotides, the CDR3 is TGTGCCAGCAGCTTTGGTCAGGGCTATGAAAAACTGTTTTTT. The encoded protein is CASSFGQGYEKLFF.

The J gene is TRBJ2-1, the V gene TRBV19; the match to TRBD1 covers 9 bases. The V segment lost 4 bases and the J segment 7 bases; nucleotides outside the gene matches: 8. The length of the CDR3 is 15 residues. The germline gives CDR1 LNHDA, CDR2 SQIVND (reference sequence). The CDR3, as DNA: TGTGCCAGTAGTAGGGACAGGGCGTCGCAGAATGAGCAGTTCTTC. Translating gives CASSRDRASQNEQFF.

The CDR3 region is CASSPPGGRNTEAFF. The CDR3 DNA reads as TGTGCCAGCTCACCACCGGGGGGACGGAACACTGAAGCTTTCTTT. J is TRBJ1-1 and V is TRBV18; weak D call: TRBD1 (5 bases). Germline CDR1 reads KGHSH; CDR2 reads LQKENI. Trimming pared 0 bases from V and 1 base from J, leaving 9 bases between. The CDR3 has 15 amino acids.

This rearrangement joins TRBV10-1 to TRBJ1-5, with TRBD1 matching 8 bases. The CDR3 sequence is 14 residues long. Germline-derived CDR1 and CDR2 are WNHNN and SYGVQD (reference sequence). Losses at the gene ends were 4 bases for V and 7 bases for J; bases not matched to a gene: 6. CDR3 coding DNA: TGCGCCAGCAGTGCAGGGGGCGCCGGGCAGCCCCAGCATTTT. Translation: CASSAGGAGQPQHF.

The gene calls are TRBV5-1 and TRBJ2-2; 7 nucleotides match TRBD1. V lost 2 bases and J lost 0; bases outside the gene matches: 13. Per germline, CDR1 SGHRS and CDR2 YFSETQ. The CDR3 loop spans 19 amino acids. The CDR3 region has the DNA TGCGCCAGCAGCTTTTCGAGTCGGGACAGCCACGCGAACACCGGGGAGCTGTTTTTT. This codes for CASSFSSRDSHANTGELFF. The full variable domain, with the rest looked up from reference TRBV5-1 and TRBJ2-2, is KAGVTQTPRYLIKTRGQQVTLSCSPISGHRSVSWYQQTPGQGLQFLFEYFSETQRNKGNFPGRFSGRQFSNSRSEMNVSTLELGDSALYLCASSFSSRDSHANTGELFFGEGSRLTVL.

The chain recombines TRBV7-9 with TRBJ1-2; D ambiguous. CDR1 SEHNR and CDR2 FQNEAQ come from the germline V gene (reference sequence). With 0 bases removed from V and 8 bases from J, the gap between germline ends came to 10 bases. This CDR3 has 13 amino acids. Written as DNA, the CDR3 is TGTGCCAGCAGCTTAGCAGACACAAGAGGCTACACCTTC. Amino acid sequence: CASSLADTRGYTF.

This rearrangement joins TRBV11-2 to TRBJ1-1; D is uncertain. CDR3 length: 13 residues. Deletions cut 6 bases from V and 4 bases from J, with 12 bases between. CDR1 and CDR2 (germline): SGHAT, FQNNGV. The CDR3 DNA sequence: TGTGCCAGCAGTGAACAAAAGCGCACTGAAGCTTTCTTT. It codes for CASSEQKRTEAFF.

CDR3 bases: TGCGCCAGCAGCTACTTGGAGACAGGGATGAATGGCTACACCTTC. It translates to CASSYLETGMNGYTF. The chain has TRBV4-1 and TRBJ1-2; 7 bases line up with TRBD1. The CDR3 loop spans 15 amino acids. Germline lookup yields CDR1 MGHRA and CDR2 YSYEKL. Germline trimming cut 5 bases from V and 6 bases from J; bases unmatched to any gene: 12.

The chain recombines TRBV6-6 with TRBJ1-2, with TRBD1 identical over 8 bases. CDR3 length equals 13 residues. V was pared by 6 bases and J by 6 bases, with 6 bases of the junction left unmatched. Germline V CDR1 and CDR2: MNHNY, SVGAGI (reference sequence). CDR3 region: CASRPPQGDGYTF. The DNA of the CDR3 is TGTGCCAGCAGACCCCCACAGGGGGATGGCTACACCTTC.

The chain links TRBV29-1 to TRBJ2-1; maybe TRBD1 (6 bases). Trimming cost V 5 bases and J 0 bases, with 14 bases left between them. This CDR3 is built from 15 residues. Germline V gives CDR1 SQVTM, CDR2 ANQGSEA. CDR3 in amino acids: CSVTGSPSSYNEQFF. The CDR3 DNA reads as TGCAGCGTTACAGGGAGTCCTAGCTCCTACAATGAGCAGTTCTTC.